Below, one T cell receptor beta chain is given with its context. Its antigen is unknown. The data were taken from a study of cytomegalovirus exposure and HLA in healthy donors. Looking at the study overall: A preliminary data release comprised around 85 million unique TCRs obtained from HLA-typed donors.

The CDR3 spans 13 residues. The junction had 9 bases not matched to a gene; V was cut back by 7 bases and J by 10 bases. Germline V lookup: CDR1 MDHEN, CDR2 SYDVKM. Regarding the study as a whole: Some V segments, TRBV6-2 and TRBV6-3 among them, were indistinguishable and were therefore excluded. Both high specificity and high sensitivity reportedly marked the classifier's diagnosis of cytomegalovirus status.

Vbeta (60) and Jbeta (13) primers were used in the PCR. Sequenced by immunoSEQ multiplex PCR; TCRdb stores in-frame clones only, minus some. This table holds some 96,000 clones, roughly four fifths found once. V and J are TRBV28 and TRBJ1-2, with 10 bases that match TRBD1. The TCR comes from a woman between 55 and 75 years old in good health and CMV-seropositive. Sequences were obtained from PBMCs. CDR3 in amino acids: CASTAGTGVHYTF. For the CDR3, the DNA is TGTGCCAGCACGGCCGGGACAGGGGTACACTACACCTTC.